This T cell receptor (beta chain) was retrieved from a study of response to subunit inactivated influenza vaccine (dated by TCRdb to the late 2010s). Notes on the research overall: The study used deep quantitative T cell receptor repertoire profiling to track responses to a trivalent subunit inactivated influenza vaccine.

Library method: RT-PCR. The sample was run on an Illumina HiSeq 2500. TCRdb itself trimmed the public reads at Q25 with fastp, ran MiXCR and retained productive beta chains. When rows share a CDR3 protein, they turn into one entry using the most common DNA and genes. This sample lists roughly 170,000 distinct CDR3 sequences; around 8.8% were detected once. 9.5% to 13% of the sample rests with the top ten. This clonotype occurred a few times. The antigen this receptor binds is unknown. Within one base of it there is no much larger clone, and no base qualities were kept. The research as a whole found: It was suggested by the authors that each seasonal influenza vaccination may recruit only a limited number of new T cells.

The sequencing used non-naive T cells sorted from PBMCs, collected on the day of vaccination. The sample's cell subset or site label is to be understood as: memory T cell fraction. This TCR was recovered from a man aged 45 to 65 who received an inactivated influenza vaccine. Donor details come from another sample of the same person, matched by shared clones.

The DNA sequence is given as TGCGCCAGCAGCCAGGGCGGTAGACAGGTCGCCAAAAACATTCAGTACTTC. Its translation reads: CASSQGGRQVAKNIQYF. This sequence uses TRBV4-1 and TRBJ2-4; perhaps TRBD1 is the D gene, with 6 bases matching. From the cysteine up to the phenylalanine, the CDR3 has a length of 17 residues. Only CDR3 DNA remains: 51 bases, in frame from the first base. CDR1 MGHRA and CDR2 YSYEKL are derived from the germline V gene. V gives up 3 bases and J gives up 1 base, and the segment between their germline ends measures 16 bases.